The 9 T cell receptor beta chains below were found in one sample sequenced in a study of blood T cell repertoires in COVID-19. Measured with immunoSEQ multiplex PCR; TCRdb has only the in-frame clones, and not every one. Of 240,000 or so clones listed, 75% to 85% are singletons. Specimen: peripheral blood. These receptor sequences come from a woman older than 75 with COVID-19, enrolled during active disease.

The CDR3 loop is CASSPDRGYEQYF. CDR3 coding DNA: TGCGCCAGCAGCCCGGACAGGGGCTACGAGCAGTACTTC. This rearrangement joins TRBV5-1 to TRBJ2-7, with TRBD1 matching over 9 bases. V lost 4 bases, J lost 3 bases, and 2 bases stayed unmatched. Germline V gene sequence: CDR1 SGHRS, CDR2 YFSETQ. The CDR3 extends over 13 amino acids. The complete variable domain, with remaining parts taken from reference TRBV5-1 and TRBJ2-7, reads KAGVTQTPRYLIKTRGQQVTLSCSPISGHRSVSWYQQTPGQGLQFLFEYFSETQRNKGNFPGRFSGRQFSNSRSEMNVSTLELGDSALYLCASSPDRGYEQYFGPGTRLTVT.

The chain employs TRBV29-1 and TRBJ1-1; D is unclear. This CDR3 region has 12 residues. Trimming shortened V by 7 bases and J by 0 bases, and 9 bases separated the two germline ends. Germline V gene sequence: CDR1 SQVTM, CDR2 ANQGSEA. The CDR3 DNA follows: TGCAGCGCATACCGAGTGAACACTGAAGCTTTCTTT. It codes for CSAYRVNTEAFF.

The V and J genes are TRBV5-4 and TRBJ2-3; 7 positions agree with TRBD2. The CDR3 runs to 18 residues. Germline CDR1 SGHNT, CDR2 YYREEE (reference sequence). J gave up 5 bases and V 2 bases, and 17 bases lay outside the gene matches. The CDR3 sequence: CASSLGALGAGKGDTQYF. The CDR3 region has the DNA TGTGCCAGCAGCTTAGGAGCCCTAGGAGCGGGAAAGGGAGATACGCAGTATTTT.

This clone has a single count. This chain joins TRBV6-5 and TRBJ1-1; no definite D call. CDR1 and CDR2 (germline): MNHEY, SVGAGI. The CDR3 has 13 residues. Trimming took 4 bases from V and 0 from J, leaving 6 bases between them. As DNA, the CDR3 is TGTGCCAGCAGTTCACTCATGAACACTGAAGCTTTCTTT. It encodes CASSSLMNTEAFF.

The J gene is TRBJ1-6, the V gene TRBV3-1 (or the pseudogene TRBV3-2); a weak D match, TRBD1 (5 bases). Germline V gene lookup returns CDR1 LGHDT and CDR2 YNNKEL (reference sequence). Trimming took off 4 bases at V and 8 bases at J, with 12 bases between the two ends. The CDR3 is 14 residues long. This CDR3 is CASSPLSRDSPLHF. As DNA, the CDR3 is TGTGCCAGCAGCCCTCTATCCAGGGATTCACCCCTCCACTTT.

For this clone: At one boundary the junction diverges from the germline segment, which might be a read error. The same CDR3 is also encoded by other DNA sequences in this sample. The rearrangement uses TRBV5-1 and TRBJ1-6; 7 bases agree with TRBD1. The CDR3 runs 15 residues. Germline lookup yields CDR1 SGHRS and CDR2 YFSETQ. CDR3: CASSLGGGSNSPLHF. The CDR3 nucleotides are TGCGCCAGTAGCTTGGGAGGGGGCAGTAATTCACCCCTCCACTTT.

DNA of the CDR3: TGTGCCAGCTCACCAGCGGGGGGATCCTACGAGCAGTACTTC. It specifies CASSPAGGSYEQYF. This chain connects TRBV18 to TRBJ2-7, with TRBD2 matching over 8 bases. Per germline, CDR1 KGHSH and CDR2 LQKENI. The V segment lost 2 bases and the J segment 1 base; nucleotides outside the gene matches: 1. The CDR3 loop spans 14 amino acids.

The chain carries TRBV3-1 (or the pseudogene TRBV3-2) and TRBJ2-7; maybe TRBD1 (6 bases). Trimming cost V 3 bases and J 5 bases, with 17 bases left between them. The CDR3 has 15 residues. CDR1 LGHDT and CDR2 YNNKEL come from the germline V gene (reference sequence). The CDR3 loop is CASSQKGKQGNEQYF. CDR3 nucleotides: TGTGCCAGCAGCCAGAAGGGTAAACAGGGAAACGAGCAGTACTTC.

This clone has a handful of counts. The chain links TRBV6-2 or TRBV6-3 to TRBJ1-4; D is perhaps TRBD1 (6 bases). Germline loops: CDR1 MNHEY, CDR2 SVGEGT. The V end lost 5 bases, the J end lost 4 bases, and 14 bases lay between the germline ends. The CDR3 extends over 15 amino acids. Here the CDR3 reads CASSVDRMLNEKLFF. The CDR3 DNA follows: TGTGCCAGCAGTGTTGACAGGATGCTTAATGAAAAACTGTTTTTT.